This T cell receptor (beta chain) was observed in a study of blood T cells in healthy people across ages. Points on this clonotype: Its antigen remains unidentified.

Through a sample-barcoded 5' primer and a J-beta primer mix, a second PCR was run for 7 to 11 cycles. TCRdb reanalysed the 5' RACE reads using MiXCR and keeps one entry per CDR3 protein. The table records 780,000 or so distinct CDR3 sequences, about 55% of them present only once. The study's findings and limits: Versus aged donors, long-lived donors had higher diversity and more naive CD4+ cells.

The sequence was collected from a man older than 75 in good health. Source material: blood.

The CDR3 DNA reads TGTGCCACCAGTGATTTGTCCCAAAGAGAGCTCCGGGGCAGATATAGCAATCAGCCCCAGCATTTT. Translating gives CATSDLSQRELRGRYSNQPQHF. V usage is TRBV24-1 and J usage is TRBJ1-5; D may be TRBD1 (5 bases). This CDR3 comprises 22 residues. The germline V and J ends were trimmed by 0 bases and 0 bases, with 26 bases remaining between them. The germline V gene has CDR1 KGHDR and CDR2 SFDVKD.